This T cell receptor beta chain was captured in a study of regulatory dendritic cells for organ transplantation (dated by TCRdb to 2016 to 2017). Study-level background: The TCRbeta repertoires of sorted naive and memory CD4+ and CD8+ T cells were sequenced before and after allostimulation with regulatory or mature dendritic cells.

The TCRbeta CDR3 regions were amplified in a multiplexed two-step PCR with Vbeta-specific forward primers and Jbeta-specific reverse primers. TCRbeta libraries were sequenced on an Illumina instrument through the immunoSEQ service. The study's own analysis went as follows. V, D and J genes were assigned using IMGT annotation, and counts were corrected for multiplex PCR bias using synthetic CDR3 analogues. The immunoSEQ Analyzer calculated repertoire clonality as one minus the normalized Shannon entropy. Clonal expansion was defined using Fisher's exact test with Benjamini-Hochberg false discovery rate control and a two-tailed threshold of P<0.01. In its TCRdb copy, this immuneACCESS table keeps in-frame sequences only and misses some clones. Where compared with another copy, unresolved V genes explain less than half of these, and the others have no known cause. V and J calls plus clone size are reproduced from that table; the DNA served to infer D and trimming. A total of 25,000 or so clones appear in this sample, roughly 80% of them only once. The ten largest clones take up 0.08% to 0.11% of the sample.

The junction carries 15 bases between V and J, which are trimmed by 6 bases and 0 bases respectively. Spanning cysteine to phenylalanine, the CDR3 consists of 16 amino acids. Only the CDR3 portion is preserved as DNA: 48 bases, with reading frame beginning at the first base. The germline V gene (reference sequence) yields LNHDA for CDR1 and SQIVND for CDR2. FACS was used to sort CD4+ or CD8+ cells into naive T cells (CD45RA+) and memory T cells (CD45RO+). The T cells used for TCR sequencing were obtained from two healthy control subjects. Unstimulated sorted T cell subsets were used as baseline controls for the mixed lymphocyte reactions. The Qiagen DNeasy Blood & Tissue Kit was used for extraction of genomic DNA. This clone was seen a handful of times. The antigen it recognizes is unknown. It has no much larger one-base neighbor in the sample; base qualities were not kept. General findings and caveats noted by the study authors: Sequencing was done in only two subjects, and the authors reported considerable heterogeneity between individuals in the alloreactive memory CD8+ T cell pool. Of the resting subsets, the one holding the most alloreactive TCR clonotypes was memory CD8+ T cells. Repertoires were highly diverse in naive CD4+ and CD8+ T cells, less diverse in memory cells, and most oligoclonal in memory CD8+ cells. In both subjects, allostimulation led to expansion of memory CD8+ clones, though the expansion induced by regulatory dendritic cells appeared to be more limited than that induced by mature dendritic cells.

This TCR derives from a human donor in good health. The rearranged segments are TRBV19 and TRBJ1-5, and possibly TRBD1, on 5 matching bases. Sequenced input: naive CD4+ T cells from blood. The cell subset or site label here, explained by the study, means: CD45RA+ naive T cells. The CDR3 protein: CASSDMGGYSNQPQHF. In nucleotide form, the sequence is TGTGCCAGTAGCGACATGGGGGGATATAGCAATCAGCCCCAGCATTTT.